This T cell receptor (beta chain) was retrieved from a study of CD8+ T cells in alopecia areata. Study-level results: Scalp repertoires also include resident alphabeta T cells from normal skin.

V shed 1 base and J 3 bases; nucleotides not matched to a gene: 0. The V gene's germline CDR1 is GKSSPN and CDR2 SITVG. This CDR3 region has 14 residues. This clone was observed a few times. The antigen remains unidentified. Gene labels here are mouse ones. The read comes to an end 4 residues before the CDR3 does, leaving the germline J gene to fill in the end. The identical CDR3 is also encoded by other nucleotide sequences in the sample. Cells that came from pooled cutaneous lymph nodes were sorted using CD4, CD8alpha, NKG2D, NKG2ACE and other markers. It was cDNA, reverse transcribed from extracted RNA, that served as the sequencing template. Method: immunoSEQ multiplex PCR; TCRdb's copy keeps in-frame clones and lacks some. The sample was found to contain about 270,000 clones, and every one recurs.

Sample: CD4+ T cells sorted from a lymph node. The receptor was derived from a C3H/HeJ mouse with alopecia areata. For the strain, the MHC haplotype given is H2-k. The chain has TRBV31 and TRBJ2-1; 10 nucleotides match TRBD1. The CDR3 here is CAWSRDRGYAEQFF. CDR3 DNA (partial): TGTGCCTGGAGTCGGGACAGGGGCTATGCT.